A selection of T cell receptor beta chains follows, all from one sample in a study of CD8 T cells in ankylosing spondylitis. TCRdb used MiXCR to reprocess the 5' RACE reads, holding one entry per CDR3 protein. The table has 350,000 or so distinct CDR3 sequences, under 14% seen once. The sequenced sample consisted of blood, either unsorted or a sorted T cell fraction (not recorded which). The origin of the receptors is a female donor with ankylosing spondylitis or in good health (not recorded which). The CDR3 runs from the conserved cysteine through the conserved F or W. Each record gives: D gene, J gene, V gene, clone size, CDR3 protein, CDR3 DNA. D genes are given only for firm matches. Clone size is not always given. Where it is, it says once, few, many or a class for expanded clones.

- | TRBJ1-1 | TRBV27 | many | CASSLVGYTEAFF | TGTGCCAGCAGTTTAGTGGGCTACACTGAAGCTTTCTTT
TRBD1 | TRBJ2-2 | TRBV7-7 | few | CASSKPTGNRELFF | TGTGCCAGCAGCAAACCGACAGGGAACCGGGAGCTGTTTTTT
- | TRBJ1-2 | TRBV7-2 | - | CASSSRTVSYTF | TGTGCCAGCAGCTCCCGGACAGTTAGCTACACCTTC
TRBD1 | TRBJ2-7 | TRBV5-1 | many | CASSFLTGHYEQYF | TGCGCCAGCAGCTTCCTGACAGGGCACTACGAGCAGTACTTC
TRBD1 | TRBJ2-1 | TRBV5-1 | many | CASSSTGSNEQFF | TGCGCCAGCAGCTCGACAGGGTCCAATGAGCAGTTCTTC
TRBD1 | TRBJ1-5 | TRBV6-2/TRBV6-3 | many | CASSLWTGTYSNQPQHF | TGTGCCAGCAGTCTGTGGACAGGGACCTATAGCAATCAGCCCCAGCATTTT
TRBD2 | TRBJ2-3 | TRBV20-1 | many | CSARVAGGNTDTQYF | TGCAGTGCTAGAGTAGCGGGAGGAAACACAGATACGCAGTATTTT
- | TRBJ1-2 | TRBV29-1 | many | CSVVGGDGYTF | TGCAGCGTTGTAGGAGGGGACGGCTACACCTTC
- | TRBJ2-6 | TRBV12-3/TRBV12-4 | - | CASSFEYANVLTF | TGTGCCAGCAGTTTTGAGTACGCCAACGTCCTGACTTTC
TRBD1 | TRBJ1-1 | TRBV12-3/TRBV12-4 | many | CASSLGTGGSTEAFF | TGTGCCAGCAGTTTGGGGACAGGGGGAAGCACTGAAGCTTTCTTT
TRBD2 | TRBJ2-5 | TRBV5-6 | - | CASSPGLVEETQYF | TGTGCCAGCAGCCCAGGACTAGTCGAAGAGACCCAGTACTTC
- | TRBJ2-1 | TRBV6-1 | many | CASSERGSEQFF | TGTGCCAGCAGTGAACGGGGGAGTGAGCAGTTCTTC
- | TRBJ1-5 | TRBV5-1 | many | CASSLAGHQPQHF | TGCGCCAGCAGCTTGGCGGGTCATCAGCCCCAGCATTTT
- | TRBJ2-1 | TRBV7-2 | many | CASSRLYNEQFF | TGTGCCAGCAGCCGACTCTACAATGAGCAGTTCTTC
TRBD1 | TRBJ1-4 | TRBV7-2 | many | CASSLRTGGMEKLFF | TGTGCCAGCAGCCTCCGGACAGGGGGCATGGAAAAACTGTTTTTT
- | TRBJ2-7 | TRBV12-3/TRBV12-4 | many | CASSFSGSYEQYF | TGTGCCAGCAGTTTTAGCGGTTCCTACGAGCAGTACTTC
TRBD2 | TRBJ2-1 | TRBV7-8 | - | CASTLSTSGGFNEQFF | TGTGCCAGCACACTATCGACTAGCGGGGGTTTCAATGAGCAGTTCTTC
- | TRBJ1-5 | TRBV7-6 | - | CASSLTDRFSNQPQHF | TGTGCCAGCAGCCTCACGGACAGATTTAGCAATCAGCCCCAGCATTTT
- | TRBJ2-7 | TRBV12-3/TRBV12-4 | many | CASSPTVDYEQYF | TGTGCCAGCAGCCCGACAGTGGACTACGAGCAGTACTTC
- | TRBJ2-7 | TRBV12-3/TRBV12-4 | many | CASSLSGSRTYEQYF | TGTGCCAGCAGTCTTTCCGGGTCCCGGACCTACGAGCAGTACTTC
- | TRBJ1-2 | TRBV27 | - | CASKGGGHGYTF | TGTGCCAGCAAGGGAGGGGGACATGGCTACACCTTC
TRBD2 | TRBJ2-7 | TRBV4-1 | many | CASSQAGASGGSYEQYF | TGCGCCAGCAGCCAAGCCGGGGCTAGCGGGGGCTCCTACGAGCAGTACTTC
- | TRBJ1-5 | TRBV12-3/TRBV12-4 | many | CASSRGIPGVSNQPQHF | TGTGCCAGCAGCCGAGGGATCCCAGGGGTGAGCAATCAGCCCCAGCATTTT
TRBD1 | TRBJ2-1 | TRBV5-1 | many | CASSLAAGGYNEQFF | TGCGCCAGCAGCTTGGCGGCAGGGGGCTACAATGAGCAGTTCTTC
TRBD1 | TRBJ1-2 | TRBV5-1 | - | CASSQAGTGDHNYGDTF | TGCGCCAGCAGCCAGGCCGGGACAGGGGACCATAACTATGGCGACACCTTC
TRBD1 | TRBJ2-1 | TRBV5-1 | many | CASSWGQESSYNEQFF | TGCGCCAGCAGCTGGGGACAGGAAAGCTCCTACAATGAGCAGTTCTTC